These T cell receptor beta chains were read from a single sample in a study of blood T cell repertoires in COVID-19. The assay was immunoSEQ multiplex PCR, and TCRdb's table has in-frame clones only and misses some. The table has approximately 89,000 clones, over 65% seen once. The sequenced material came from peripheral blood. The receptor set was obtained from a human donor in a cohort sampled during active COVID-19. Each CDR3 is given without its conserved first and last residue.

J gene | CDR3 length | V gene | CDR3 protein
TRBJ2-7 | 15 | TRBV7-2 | ASSSSTSGRAGGEQY
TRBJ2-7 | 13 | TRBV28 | ASSTPSGLTYEQY
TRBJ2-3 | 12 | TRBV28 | ASAGFREGNTQY
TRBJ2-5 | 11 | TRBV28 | ASSLQVQETQY
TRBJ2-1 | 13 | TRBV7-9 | ASSLYTNQGNEQF
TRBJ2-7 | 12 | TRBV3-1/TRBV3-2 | ASSHSGGPDEQY
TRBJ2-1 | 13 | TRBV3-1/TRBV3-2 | ASSHTSGRANEQF
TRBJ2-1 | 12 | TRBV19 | ASRRTSGRTSQF
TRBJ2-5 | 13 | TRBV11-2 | ASTLGGTGGETQY
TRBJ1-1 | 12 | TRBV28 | ASTRGGGHTEAF
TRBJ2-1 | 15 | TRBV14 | ASSQDLLAGVVHEQF
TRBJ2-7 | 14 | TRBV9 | ASSVAGGTGSYEQY
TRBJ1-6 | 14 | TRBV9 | ASSVGGGTYNSPLH
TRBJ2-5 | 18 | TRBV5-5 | ASSLEWGGLAGGVQETQY
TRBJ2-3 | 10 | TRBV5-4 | ASSFPGDTQY
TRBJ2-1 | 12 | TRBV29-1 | SAVSQSSYNEQF
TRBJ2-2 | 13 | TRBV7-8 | ASSPSYEYTGELF
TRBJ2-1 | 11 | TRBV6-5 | ASRPIRLREQF
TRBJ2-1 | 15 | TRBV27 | ASSLSQPGQGRGGQF
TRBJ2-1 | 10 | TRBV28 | ASTPPQGEQF
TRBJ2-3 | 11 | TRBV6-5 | ASSRTGADTQY
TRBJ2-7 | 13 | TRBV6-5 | ASSRTSGASYEQY
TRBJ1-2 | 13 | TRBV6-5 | ASSRAQAGGSGYT
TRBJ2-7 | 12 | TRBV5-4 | ASSYGGPTVEQY